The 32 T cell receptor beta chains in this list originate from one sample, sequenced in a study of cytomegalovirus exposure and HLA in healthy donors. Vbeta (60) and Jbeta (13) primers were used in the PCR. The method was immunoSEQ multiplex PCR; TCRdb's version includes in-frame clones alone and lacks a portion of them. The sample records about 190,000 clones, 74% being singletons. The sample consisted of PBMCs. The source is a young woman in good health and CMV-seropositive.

CDR3 in amino acids: CASSQLGTGITEAFF. The CDR3 nucleotides read TGTGCCAGTAGTCAGCTCGGGACAGGGATTACTGAAGCTTTCTTT. The gene calls are TRBV19 and TRBJ1-1; 9 bases are shared with TRBD1. V gave up 5 bases and J gave up 5 bases; unmatched junction bases: 9. The CDR3 length is 15 residues. CDR1 LNHDA and CDR2 SQIVND come from the germline V gene (reference sequence).

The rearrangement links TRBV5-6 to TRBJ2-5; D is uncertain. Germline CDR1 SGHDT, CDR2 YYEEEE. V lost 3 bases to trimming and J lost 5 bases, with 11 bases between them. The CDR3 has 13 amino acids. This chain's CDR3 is CASSSASGETQYF. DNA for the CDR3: TGTGCCAGCAGCTCTGCCAGTGGTGAGACCCAGTACTTC. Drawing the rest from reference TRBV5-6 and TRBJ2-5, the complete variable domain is DAGVTQSPTHLIKTRGQQVTLRCSPKSGHDTVSWYQQALGQGPQFIFQYYEEEERQRGNFPDRFSGHQFPNYSSELNVNALLLGDSALYLCASSSASGETQYFGPGTRLLVL.

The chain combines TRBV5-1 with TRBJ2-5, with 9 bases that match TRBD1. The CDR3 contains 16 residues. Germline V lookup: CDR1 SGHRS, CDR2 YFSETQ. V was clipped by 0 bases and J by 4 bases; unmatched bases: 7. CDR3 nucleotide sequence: TGCGCCAGCAGCTTGGAGCTGACAGGGGGAGGAGAGACCCAGTACTTC. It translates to CASSLELTGGGETQYF.

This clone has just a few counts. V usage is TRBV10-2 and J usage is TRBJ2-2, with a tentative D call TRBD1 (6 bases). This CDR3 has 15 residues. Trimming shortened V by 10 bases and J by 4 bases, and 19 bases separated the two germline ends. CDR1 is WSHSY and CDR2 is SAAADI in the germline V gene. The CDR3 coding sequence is TGCGCCACCAGCCCACTGGGGGCCCCCACCGGGGAGCTGTTTTTT. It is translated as CATSPLGAPTGELFF.

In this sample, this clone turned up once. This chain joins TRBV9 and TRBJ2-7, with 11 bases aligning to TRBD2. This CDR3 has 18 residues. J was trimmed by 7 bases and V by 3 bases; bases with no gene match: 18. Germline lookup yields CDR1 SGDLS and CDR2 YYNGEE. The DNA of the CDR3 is TGTGCCAGCAGCGACAAGCATCCCGTAGCGGGAGGGCCTGTGGAGCAGTACTTC. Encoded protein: CASSDKHPVAGGPVEQYF.

Written as DNA, the CDR3 is TGTGCCAGCAATCTCGGGACTAGCGGGGGGTTCTACCAAGAGACCCAGTACTTC. Translation gives CASNLGTSGGFYQETQYF. V gene TRBV11-2 combines with J gene TRBJ2-5; 15 bases align to TRBD2. The CDR3 extends over 18 amino acids. The germline V gene encodes CDR1 SGHAT and CDR2 FQNNGV. The ends lost 7 bases at V and 0 bases at J; junction bases unmatched: 9.

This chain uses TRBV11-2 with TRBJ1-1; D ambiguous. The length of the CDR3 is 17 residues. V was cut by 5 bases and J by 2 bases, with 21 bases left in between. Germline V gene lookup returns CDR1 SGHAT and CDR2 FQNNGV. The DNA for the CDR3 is TGTGCCAGCAGCAAACGATCCGGAGATAGAGTTAACACTGAAGCTTTCTTT. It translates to CASSKRSGDRVNTEAFF.

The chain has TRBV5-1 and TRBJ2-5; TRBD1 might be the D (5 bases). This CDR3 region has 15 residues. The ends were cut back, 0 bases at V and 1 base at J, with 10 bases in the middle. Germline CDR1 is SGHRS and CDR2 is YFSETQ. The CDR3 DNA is TGCGCCAGCAGCTTGGAAGGGGATCTCCAAGAGACCCAGTACTTC. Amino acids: CASSLEGDLQETQYF.

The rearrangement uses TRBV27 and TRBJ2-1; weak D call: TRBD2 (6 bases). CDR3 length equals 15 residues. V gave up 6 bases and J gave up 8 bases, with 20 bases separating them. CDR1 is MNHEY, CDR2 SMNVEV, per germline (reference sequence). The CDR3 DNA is TGTGCCAGCAGATCTAGCGCCGGGAGACGCGATGAGCAGTTCTTC. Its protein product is CASRSSAGRRDEQFF.

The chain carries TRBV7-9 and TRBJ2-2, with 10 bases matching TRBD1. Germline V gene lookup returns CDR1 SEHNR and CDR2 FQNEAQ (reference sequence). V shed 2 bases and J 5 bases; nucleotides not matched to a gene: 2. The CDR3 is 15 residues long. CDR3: CASSLRTGGTGELFF. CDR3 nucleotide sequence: TGTGCCAGCAGCTTAAGGACAGGGGGTACCGGGGAGCTGTTTTTT.

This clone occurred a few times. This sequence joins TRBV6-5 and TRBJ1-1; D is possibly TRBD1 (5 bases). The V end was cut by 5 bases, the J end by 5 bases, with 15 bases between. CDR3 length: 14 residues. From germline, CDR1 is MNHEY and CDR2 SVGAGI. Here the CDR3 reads CASSEWQGGTEAFF. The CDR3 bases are TGTGCCAGCAGTGAGTGGCAGGGAGGTACTGAAGCTTTCTTT.

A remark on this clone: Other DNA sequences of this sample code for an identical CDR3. The CDR3 DNA follows: TGTGCCAGTAGCCCGACTAGCGGGAGCACAGATACGCAGTATTTT. This codes for CASSPTSGSTDTQYF. The chain joins TRBV19 to TRBJ2-3; 10 bases agree with TRBD2. Germline V gene sequence: CDR1 LNHDA, CDR2 SQIVND (reference sequence). CDR3 length: 15 residues. With 6 bases clipped from V and 0 bases from J, the junction kept 3 bases outside the gene matches.

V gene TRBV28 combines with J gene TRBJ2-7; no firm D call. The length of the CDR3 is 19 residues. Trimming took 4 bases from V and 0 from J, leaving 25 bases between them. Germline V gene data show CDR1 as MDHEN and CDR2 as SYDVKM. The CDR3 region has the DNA TGTGCCAGCAGTTCACCCCTCACAGCTTCCCTACACCCCTCCTACGAGCAGTACTTC. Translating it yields CASSSPLTASLHPSYEQYF.

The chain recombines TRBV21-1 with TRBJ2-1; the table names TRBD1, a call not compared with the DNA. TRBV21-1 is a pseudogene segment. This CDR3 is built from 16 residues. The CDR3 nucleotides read TGTGCCAGCAGCAAAGTCCAGTTTGGTCTGTTGAATGAGCAGTTCTTC. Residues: CASSKVQFGLLNEQFF.

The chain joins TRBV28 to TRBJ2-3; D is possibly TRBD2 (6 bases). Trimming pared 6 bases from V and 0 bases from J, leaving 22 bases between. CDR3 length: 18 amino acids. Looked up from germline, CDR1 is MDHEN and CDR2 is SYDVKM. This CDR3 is CASSITGFGDWSTDTQYF. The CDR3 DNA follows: TGTGCCAGCAGCATCACCGGATTCGGGGACTGGAGCACAGATACGCAGTATTTT.

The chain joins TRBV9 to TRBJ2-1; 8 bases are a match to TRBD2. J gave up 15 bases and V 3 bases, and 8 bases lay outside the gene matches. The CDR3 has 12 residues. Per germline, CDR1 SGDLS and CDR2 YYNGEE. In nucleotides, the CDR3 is TGTGCCAGCAGCGACAGGACTAGCCAGCCGTTCTTC. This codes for CASSDRTSQPFF.

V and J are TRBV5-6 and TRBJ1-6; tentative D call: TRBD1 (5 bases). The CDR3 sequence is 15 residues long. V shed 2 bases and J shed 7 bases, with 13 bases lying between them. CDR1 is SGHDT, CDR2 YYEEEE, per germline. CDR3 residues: CASSLGDSTNSPLHF. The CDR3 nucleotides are TGTGCCAGCAGCTTAGGGGACTCGACAAATTCACCCCTCCACTTT.

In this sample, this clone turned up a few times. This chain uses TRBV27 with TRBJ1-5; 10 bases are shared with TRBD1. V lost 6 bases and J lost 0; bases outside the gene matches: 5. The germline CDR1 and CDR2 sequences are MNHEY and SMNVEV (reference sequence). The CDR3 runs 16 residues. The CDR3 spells CASRPTGGYSNQPQHF. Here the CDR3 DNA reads TGTGCCAGCAGGCCGACAGGGGGCTATAGCAATCAGCCCCAGCATTTT.

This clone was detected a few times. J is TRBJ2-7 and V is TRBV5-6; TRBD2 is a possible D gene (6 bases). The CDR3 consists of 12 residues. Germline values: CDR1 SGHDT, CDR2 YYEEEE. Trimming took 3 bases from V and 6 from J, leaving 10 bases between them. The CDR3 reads CASSWTGAEQYF. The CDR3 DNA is TGTGCCAGCAGCTGGACGGGAGCCGAGCAGTACTTC.

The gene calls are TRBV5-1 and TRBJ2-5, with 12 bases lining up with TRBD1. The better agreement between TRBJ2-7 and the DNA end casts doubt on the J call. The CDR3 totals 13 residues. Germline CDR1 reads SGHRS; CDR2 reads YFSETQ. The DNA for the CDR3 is TGCGCCAGCGGGACAGGGGGCGGATACGAGCAGTACTTC. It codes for CASGTGGGYEQYF.

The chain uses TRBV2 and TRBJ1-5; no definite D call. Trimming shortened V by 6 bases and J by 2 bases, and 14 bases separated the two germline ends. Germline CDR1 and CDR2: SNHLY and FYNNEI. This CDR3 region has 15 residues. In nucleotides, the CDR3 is TGTGCCAGCAGATCGGACTACGGGGGCAATCAGCCCCAGCATTTT. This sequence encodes CASRSDYGGNQPQHF.

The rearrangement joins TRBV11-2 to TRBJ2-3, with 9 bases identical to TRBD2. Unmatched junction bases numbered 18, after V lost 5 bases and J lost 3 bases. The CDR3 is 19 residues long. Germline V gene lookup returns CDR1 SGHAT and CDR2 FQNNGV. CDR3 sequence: CASSGTSREGLEVTDTQYF. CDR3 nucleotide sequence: TGTGCCAGCAGCGGTACTTCGCGGGAGGGCCTCGAAGTTACAGATACGCAGTATTTT.

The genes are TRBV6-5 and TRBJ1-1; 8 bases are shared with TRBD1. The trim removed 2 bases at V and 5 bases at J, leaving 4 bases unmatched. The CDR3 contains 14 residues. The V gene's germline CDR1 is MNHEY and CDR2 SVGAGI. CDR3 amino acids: CASSYDRGGTEAFF. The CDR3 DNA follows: TGTGCCAGCAGTTACGACAGGGGAGGAACTGAAGCTTTCTTT.

CDR3 sequence (DNA): TGTGCCAGCACCCCTAGCGGGAGGTTCTACGAGCAGTACTTC. Protein: CASTPSGRFYEQYF. This chain connects TRBV28 to TRBJ2-7; TRBD2 matches 11 bases. The CDR3 runs to 14 residues. From germline, CDR1 is MDHEN and CDR2 SYDVKM. V gave up 7 bases and J gave up 3 bases; unmatched junction bases: 5.

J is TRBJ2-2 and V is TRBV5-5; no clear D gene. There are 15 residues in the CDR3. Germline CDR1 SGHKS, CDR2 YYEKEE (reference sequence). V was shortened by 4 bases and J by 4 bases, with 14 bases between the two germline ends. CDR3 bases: TGTGCCAGCAGCGAGGCCTCCCTGGGCACCGGGGAGCTGTTTTTT. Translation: CASSEASLGTGELFF.

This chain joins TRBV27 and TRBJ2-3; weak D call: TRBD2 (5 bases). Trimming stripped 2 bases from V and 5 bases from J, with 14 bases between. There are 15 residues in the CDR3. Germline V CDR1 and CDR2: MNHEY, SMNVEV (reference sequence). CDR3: CASSLADAGQDTQYF. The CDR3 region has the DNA TGTGCCAGCAGTTTAGCCGATGCGGGCCAAGATACGCAGTATTTT.

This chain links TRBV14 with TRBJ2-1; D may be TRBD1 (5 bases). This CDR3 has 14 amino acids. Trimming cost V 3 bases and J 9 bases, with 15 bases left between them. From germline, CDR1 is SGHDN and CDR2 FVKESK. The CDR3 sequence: CASSHDLRVPEQFF. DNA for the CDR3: TGTGCCAGCAGCCATGATCTCAGGGTGCCTGAGCAGTTCTTC. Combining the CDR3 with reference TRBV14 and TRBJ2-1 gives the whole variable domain EAGVTQFPSHSVIEKGQTVTLRCDPISGHDNLYWYRRVMGKEIKFLLHFVKESKQDESGMPNNRFLAERTGGTYSTLKVQPAELEDSGVYFCASSHDLRVPEQFFGPGTRLTVL.

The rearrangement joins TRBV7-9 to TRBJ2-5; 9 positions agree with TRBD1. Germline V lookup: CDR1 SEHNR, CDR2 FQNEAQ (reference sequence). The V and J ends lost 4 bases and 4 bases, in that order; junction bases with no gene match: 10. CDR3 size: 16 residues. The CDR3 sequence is CASSSLTGGARETQYF. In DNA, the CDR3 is TGTGCCAGCAGCTCCCTAACAGGGGGCGCACGAGAGACCCAGTACTTC. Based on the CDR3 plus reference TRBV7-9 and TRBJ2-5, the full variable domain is DTGVSQNPRHKITKRGQNVTFRCDPISEHNRLYWYRQTLGQGPEFLTYFQNEAQLEKSRLLSDRFSAERPKGSFSTLEIQRTEQGDSAMYLCASSSLTGGARETQYFGPGTRLLVL.

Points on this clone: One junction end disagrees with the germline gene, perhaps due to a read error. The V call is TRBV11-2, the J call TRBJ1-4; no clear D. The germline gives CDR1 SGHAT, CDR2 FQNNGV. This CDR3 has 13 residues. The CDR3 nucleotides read TGTGCCAGCAGCTTACCCCCTAACGAAAAACTGTTTTTT. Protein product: CASSLPPNEKLFF.

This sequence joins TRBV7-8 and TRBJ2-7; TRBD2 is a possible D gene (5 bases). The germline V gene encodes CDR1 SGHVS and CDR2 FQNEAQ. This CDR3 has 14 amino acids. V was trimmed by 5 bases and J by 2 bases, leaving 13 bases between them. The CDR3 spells CASSPGGFPYEQYF. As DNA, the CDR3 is TGTGCCAGCAGCCCCGGCGGGTTTCCCTACGAGCAGTACTTC.

The chain's CDR3 is CASSLPGQAAFF. DNA of the CDR3: TGTGCCAGCAGTCTCCCGGGACAGGCAGCTTTCTTT. The chain couples TRBV28 to TRBJ1-1, with 8 bases aligning to TRBD1. J lost 10 bases, V lost 5 bases, and 6 bases had no gene match. CDR1 and CDR2 from the germline V gene are MDHEN and SYDVKM. This CDR3 spans 12 amino acids.

The CDR3 DNA sequence: TGCAGCGTGGGGGCTAGCGGGTTCGCAGATACGCAGTATTTT. This gives the protein CSVGASGFADTQYF. The chain links TRBV29-1 to TRBJ2-3, with TRBD2 matching 8 bases. V lost 6 bases and J lost 4; bases outside the gene matches: 9. Germline V CDR1 and CDR2: SQVTM, ANQGSEA. The CDR3 is 14 amino acids.